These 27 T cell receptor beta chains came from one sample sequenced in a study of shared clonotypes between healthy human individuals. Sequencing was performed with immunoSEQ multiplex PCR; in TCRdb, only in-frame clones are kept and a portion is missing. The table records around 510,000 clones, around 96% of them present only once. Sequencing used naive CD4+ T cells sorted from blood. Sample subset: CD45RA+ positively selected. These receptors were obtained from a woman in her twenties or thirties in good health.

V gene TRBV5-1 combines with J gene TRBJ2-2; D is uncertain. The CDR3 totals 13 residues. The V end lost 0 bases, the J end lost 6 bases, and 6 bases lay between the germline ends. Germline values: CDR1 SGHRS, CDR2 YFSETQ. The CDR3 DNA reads TGCGCCAGCAGCTTGGCAAGGGCCGGGGAGCTGTTTTTT. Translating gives CASSLARAGELFF.

The CDR3 DNA reads TGTGCCAGCAGCTTAATCGGCAATGAGCAGTTCTTC. Its translation: CASSLIGNEQFF. The genes are TRBV11-3 and TRBJ2-1; D gene ambiguous. Germline V lookup: CDR1 SGHNT, CDR2 YENEEA. The CDR3 extends over 12 amino acids. V was shortened by 2 bases and J by 6 bases, with 5 bases between the two germline ends.

The CDR3 sequence is CAISGSAGGDSYNEQFF. CDR3 nucleotide sequence: TGTGCCATCAGTGGATCTGCGGGAGGGGACTCCTACAATGAGCAGTTCTTC. The chain combines TRBV10-3 with TRBJ2-1; TRBD2 matches at 9 bases. This CDR3 comprises 17 residues. V lost 4 bases to trimming and J lost 0 bases; unmatched junction nucleotides: 7. Germline V gene sequence: CDR1 ENHRY, CDR2 SYGVKD.

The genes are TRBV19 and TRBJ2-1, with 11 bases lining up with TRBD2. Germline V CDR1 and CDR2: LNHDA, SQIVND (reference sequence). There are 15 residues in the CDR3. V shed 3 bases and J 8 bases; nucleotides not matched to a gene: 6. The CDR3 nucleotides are TGTGCCAGTAGTATTACTAGCGGGAGTCTAGATGAGCAGTTCTTC. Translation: CASSITSGSLDEQFF. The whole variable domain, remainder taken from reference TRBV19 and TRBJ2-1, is DGGITQSPKYLFRKEGQNVTLSCEQNLNHDAMYWYRQDPGQGLRLIYYSQIVNDFQKGDIAEGYSVSREKKESFPLTVTSAQKNPTAFYLCASSITSGSLDEQFFGPGTRLTVL.

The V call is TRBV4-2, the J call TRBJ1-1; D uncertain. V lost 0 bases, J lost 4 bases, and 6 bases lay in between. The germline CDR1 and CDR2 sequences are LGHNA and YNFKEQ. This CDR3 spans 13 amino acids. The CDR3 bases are TGTGCCAGCAGCCAAGAAGGGAGCACTGAAGCTTTCTTT. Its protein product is CASSQEGSTEAFF.

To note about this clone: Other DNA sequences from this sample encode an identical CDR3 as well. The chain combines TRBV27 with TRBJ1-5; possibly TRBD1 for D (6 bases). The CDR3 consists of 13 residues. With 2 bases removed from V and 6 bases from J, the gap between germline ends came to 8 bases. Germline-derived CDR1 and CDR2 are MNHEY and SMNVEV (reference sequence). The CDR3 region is CASSLQGTQPQHF. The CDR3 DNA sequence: TGTGCCAGCAGTTTACAGGGGACTCAGCCCCAGCATTTT.

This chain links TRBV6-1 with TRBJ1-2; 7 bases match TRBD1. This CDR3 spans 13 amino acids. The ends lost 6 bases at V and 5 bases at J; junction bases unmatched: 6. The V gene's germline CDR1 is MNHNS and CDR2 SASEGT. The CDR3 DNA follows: TGTGCCAGCAGAATACAGGGGCGTTATGGCTACACCTTC. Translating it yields CASRIQGRYGYTF.

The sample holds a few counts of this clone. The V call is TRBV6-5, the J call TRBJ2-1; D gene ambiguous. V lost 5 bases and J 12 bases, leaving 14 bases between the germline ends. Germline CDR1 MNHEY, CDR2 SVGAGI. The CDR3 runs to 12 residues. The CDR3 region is CASSRTGSGQFF. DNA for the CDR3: TGTGCCAGCAGTAGGACCGGGTCGGGGCAGTTCTTC.

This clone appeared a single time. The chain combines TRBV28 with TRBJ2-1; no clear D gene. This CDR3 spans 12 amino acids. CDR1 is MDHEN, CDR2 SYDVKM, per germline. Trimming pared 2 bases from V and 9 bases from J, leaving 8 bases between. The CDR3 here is CASSLGNSEQFF. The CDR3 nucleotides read TGTGCCAGCAGTTTAGGAAACAGTGAGCAGTTCTTC. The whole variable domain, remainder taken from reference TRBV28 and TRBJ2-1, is DVKVTQSSRYLVKRTGEKVFLECVQDMDHENMFWYRQDPGLGLRLIYFSYDVKMKEKGDIPEGYSVSREKKERFSLILESASTNQTSMYLCASSLGNSEQFFGPGTRLTVL.

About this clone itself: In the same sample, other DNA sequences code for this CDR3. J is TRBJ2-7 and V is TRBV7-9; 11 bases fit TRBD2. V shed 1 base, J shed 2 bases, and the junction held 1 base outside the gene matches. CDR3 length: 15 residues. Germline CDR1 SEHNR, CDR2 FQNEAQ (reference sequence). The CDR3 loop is CASSLGSGRAYEQYF. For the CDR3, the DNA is TGTGCCAGCAGCTTAGGTAGCGGGAGGGCCTACGAGCAGTACTTC.

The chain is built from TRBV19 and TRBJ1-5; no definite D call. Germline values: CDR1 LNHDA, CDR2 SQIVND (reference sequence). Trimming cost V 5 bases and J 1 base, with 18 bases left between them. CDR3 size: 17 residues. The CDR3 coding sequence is TGTGCCAGTAGTCCCCTGAAAGGTCCCGCAAGCAATCAGCCCCAGCATTTT. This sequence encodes CASSPLKGPASNQPQHF.

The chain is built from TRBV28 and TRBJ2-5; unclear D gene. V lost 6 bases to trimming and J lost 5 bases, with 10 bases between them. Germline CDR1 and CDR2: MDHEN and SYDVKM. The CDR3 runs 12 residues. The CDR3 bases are TGTGCCAGCAGCCCAGTGTGGGAGACCCAGTACTTC. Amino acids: CASSPVWETQYF. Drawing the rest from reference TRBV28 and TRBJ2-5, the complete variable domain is DVKVTQSSRYLVKRTGEKVFLECVQDMDHENMFWYRQDPGLGLRLIYFSYDVKMKEKGDIPEGYSVSREKKERFSLILESASTNQTSMYLCASSPVWETQYFGPGTRLLVL.

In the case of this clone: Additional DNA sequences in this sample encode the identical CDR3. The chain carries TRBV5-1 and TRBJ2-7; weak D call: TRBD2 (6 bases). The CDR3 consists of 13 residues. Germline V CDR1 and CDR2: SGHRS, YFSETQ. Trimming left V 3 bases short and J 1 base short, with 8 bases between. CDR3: CASSSGSSYEQYF. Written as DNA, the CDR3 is TGCGCCAGCAGCTCCGGGAGTTCCTACGAGCAGTACTTC.

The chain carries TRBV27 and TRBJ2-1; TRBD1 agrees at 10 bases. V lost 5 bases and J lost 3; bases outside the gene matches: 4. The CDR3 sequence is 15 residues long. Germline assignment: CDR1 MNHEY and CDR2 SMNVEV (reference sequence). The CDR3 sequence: CASSTGQGDYNEQFF. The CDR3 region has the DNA TGTGCCAGCAGTACCGGACAGGGGGACTACAATGAGCAGTTCTTC.

The CDR3, as DNA: TGCGCCAGCAGCCCCGGCGGGGCAGGGAACGAGCAGTACTTC. This gives the protein CASSPGGAGNEQYF. The chain has TRBV5-1 and TRBJ2-5; TRBD2 is a possible D gene (6 bases). With the DNA end fitting TRBJ2-7 better, the J assignment may be wrong. Per germline, CDR1 SGHRS and CDR2 YFSETQ. This CDR3 is 14 amino acids long.

CDR3 in amino acids: CASSEIRMGAEQFF. The CDR3 DNA is TGTGCCAGCAGTGAGATTCGGATGGGGGCAGAGCAGTTCTTC. This rearrangement joins TRBV6-1 to TRBJ2-1, with D possibly TRBD1 on 6 matching bases. Germline CDR1 and CDR2: MNHNS and SASEGT. With 3 bases removed from V and 10 bases from J, the gap between germline ends came to 16 bases. CDR3 length equals 14 residues.

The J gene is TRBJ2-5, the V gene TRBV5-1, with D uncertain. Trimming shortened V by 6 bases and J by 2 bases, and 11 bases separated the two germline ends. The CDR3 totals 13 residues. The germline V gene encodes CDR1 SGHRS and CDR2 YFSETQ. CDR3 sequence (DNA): TGCGCCAGCAACCACAGAACGCAAGAGACCCAGTACTTC. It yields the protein CASNHRTQETQYF.

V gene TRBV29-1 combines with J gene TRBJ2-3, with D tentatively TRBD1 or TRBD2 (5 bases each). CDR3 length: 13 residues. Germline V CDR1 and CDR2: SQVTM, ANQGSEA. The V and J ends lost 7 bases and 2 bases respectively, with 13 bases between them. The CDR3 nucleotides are TGCAGCGGTATACTAGGGGCCACAGATACGCAGTATTTT. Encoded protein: CSGILGATDTQYF.

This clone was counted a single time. CDR3 loop: CASSLAPIAGNLDEQYF. CDR3 DNA sequence: TGTGCCAGCAGCTTGGCCCCCATAGCGGGGAATTTGGACGAGCAGTACTTC. The chain combines TRBV5-5 with TRBJ2-7; 8 nucleotides match TRBD2. With 0 bases clipped from V and 5 bases from J, the junction kept 13 bases outside the gene matches. Germline V gene data show CDR1 as SGHKS and CDR2 as YYEKEE (reference sequence). CDR3 length equals 17 residues.

This CDR3 reads CASSQVGGGTYEQYF. DNA for the CDR3: TGCGCCAGCAGCCAAGTAGGGGGCGGCACCTACGAGCAGTACTTC. The V call is TRBV4-1, the J call TRBJ2-7; TRBD1 matches at 7 bases. The CDR3 sequence is 15 residues long. J gave up 2 bases and V 1 base, and 5 bases lay outside the gene matches. Germline CDR1 and CDR2: MGHRA and YSYEKL.

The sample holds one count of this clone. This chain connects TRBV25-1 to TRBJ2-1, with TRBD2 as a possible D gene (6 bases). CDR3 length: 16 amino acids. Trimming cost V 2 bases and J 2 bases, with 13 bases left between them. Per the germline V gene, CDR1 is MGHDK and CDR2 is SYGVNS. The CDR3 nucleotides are TGTGCCAGCAGTGAAGGGGGAGGAAGGACCTACAATGAGCAGTTCTTC. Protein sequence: CASSEGGGRTYNEQFF. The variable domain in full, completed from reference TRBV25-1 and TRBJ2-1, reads EADIYQTPRYLVIGTGKKITLECSQTMGHDKMYWYQQDPGMELHLIHYSYGVNSTEKGDLSSESTVSRIRTEHFPLTLESARPSHTSQYLCASSEGGGRTYNEQFFGPGTRLTVL.

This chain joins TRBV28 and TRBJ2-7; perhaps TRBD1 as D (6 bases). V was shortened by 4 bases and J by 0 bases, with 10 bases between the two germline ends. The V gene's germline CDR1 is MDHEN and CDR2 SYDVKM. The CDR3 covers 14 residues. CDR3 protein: CASSSGQYSYEQYF. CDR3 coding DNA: TGTGCCAGCAGTTCGGGACAATACTCCTACGAGCAGTACTTC.

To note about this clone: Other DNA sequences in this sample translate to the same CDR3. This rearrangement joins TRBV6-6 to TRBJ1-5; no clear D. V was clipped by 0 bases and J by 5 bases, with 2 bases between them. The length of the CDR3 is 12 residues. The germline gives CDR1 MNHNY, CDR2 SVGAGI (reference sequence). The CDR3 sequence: CASSYSYQPQHF. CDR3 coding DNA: TGTGCCAGCAGTTACTCTTATCAGCCCCAGCATTTT.

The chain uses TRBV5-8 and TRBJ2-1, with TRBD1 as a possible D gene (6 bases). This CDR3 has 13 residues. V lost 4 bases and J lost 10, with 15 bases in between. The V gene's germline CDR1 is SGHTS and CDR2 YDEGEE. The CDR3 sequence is CASSSVGTSEQFF. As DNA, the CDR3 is TGTGCCAGCAGCAGCGTGGGGACATCCGAGCAGTTCTTC.

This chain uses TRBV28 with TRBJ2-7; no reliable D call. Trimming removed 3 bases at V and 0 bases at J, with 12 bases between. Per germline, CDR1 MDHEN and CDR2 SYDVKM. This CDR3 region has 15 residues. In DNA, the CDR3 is TGTGCCAGCAGTTTCCCTGGCGCCAACTCCTACGAGCAGTACTTC. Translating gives CASSFPGANSYEQYF.

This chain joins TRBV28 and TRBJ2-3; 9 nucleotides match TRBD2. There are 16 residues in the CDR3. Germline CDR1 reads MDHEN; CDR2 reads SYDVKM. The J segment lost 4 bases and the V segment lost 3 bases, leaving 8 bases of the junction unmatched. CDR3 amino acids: CASSFTSGPFADTQYF. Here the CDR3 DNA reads TGTGCCAGCAGTTTTACTAGCGGGCCATTCGCAGATACGCAGTATTTT.

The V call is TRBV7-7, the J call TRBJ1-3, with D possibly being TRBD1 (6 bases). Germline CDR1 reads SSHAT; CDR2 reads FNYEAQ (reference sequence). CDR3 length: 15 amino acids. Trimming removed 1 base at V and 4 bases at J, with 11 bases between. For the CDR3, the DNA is TGTGCCAGCAGCTTAGGCGCAGGGACAGGAAACACCATATATTTT. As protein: CASSLGAGTGNTIYF. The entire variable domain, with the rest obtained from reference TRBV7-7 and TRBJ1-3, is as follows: GAGVSQSPRYKVTKRGQDVTLRCDPISSHATLYWYQQALGQGPEFLTYFNYEAQPDKSGLPSDRFSAERPEGSISTLTIQRTEQRDSAMYRCASSLGAGTGNTIYFGEGSWLTVV.